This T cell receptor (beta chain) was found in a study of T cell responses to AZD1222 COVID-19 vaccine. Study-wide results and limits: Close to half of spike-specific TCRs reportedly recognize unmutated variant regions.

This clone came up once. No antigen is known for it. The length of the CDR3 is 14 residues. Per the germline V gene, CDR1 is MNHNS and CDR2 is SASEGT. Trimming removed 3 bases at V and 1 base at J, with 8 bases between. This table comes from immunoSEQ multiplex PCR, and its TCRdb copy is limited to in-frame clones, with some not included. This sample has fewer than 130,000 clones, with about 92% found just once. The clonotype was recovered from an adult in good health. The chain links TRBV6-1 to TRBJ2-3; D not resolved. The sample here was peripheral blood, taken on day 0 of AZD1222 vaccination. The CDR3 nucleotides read TGTGCCAGCAGTGACCGAATTGGCACAGATACGCAGTATTTT. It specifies CASSDRIGTDTQYF.